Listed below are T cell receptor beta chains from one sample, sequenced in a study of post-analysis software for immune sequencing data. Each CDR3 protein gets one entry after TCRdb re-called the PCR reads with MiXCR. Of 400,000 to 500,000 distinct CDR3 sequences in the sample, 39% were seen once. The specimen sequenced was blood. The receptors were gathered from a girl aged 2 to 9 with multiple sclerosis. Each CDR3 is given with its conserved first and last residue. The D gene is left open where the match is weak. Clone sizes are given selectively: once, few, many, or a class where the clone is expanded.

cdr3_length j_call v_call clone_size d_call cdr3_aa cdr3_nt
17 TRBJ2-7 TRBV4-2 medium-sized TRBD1 CASSQAPDREIGYEQYF TGTGCCAGCAGCCAAGCCCCAGACAGGGAAATAGGCTACGAGCAGTACTTC
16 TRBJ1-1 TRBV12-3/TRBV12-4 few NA CASSLGQGGMNTEAFF TGTGCCAGCAGTTTAGGGCAGGGCGGAATGAACACTGAAGCTTTCTTT
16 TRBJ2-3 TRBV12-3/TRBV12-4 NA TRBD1 CASSFGTGGSTDAQYF TGTGCCAGCAGTTTCGGGACAGGAGGGAGCACAGATGCGCAGTATTTT
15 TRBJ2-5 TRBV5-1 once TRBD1 CASSLGRDRKETQYF TGCGCCAGCAGTCTGGGCCGGGACAGAAAAGAGACCCAGTACTTC
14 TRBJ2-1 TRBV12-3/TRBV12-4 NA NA CASSPSPSLVEQFF TGTGCCAGCAGTCCCTCCCCTAGTCTGGTTGAGCAGTTCTTC
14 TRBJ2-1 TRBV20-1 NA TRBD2 CSASQREGLNEQFF TGCAGTGCTAGTCAGCGGGAGGGCTTAAATGAGCAGTTCTTC
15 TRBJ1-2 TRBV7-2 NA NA CASSPIRDTNYGYTF TGTGCCAGCAGCCCTATAAGGGACACTAACTATGGCTACACCTTC
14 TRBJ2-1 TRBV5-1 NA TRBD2 CASSYTGGPNEQFF TGCGCCAGCAGCTACACGGGGGGGCCCAATGAGCAGTTCTTC
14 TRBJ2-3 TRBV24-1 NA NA CATSDPSTQGTQYF TGTGCCACCAGTGACCCTTCCACCCAAGGCACGCAGTATTTT
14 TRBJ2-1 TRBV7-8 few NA CASRRDSLYNEQFF TGTGCCAGCAGACGGGATTCTCTCTACAATGAGCAGTTCTTC
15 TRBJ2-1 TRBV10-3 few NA CAISATGELYNEQFF TGTGCCATCAGTGCGACGGGGGAGCTCTACAATGAGCAGTTCTTC
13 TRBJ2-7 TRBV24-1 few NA CATSDLFMEEQYF TGTGCCACCAGTGATTTGTTCATGGAAGAGCAGTACTTC
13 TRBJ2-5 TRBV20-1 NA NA CSARDWLQETQYF TGCAGTGCTAGAGACTGGCTACAAGAGACCCAGTACTTC
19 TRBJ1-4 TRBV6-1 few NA CASSLGQPPGIKRAEKLFF TGTGCCAGCAGCCTCGGACAGCCCCCGGGAATCAAACGGGCGGAAAAACTGTTTTTT
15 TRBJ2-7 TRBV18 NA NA CASSPPTARAYEQYF TGTGCCAGCTCACCACCCACTGCCAGGGCCTACGAGCAGTACTTC
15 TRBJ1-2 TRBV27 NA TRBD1 CASSSHTGTVEGYTF TGTGCCAGCAGTTCACATACCGGGACAGTTGAGGGCTACACCTTC
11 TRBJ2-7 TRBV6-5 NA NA CANSSFYEQYF TGTGCCAACAGTAGCTTCTACGAGCAGTACTTC
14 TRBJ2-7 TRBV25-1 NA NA CASSELWTRGEQYF TGTGCCAGTAGTGAATTGTGGACACGGGGTGAGCAGTACTTC
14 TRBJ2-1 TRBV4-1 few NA CASSQDRVGFEQFF TGCGCCAGCAGCCAAGATCGAGTGGGTTTTGAGCAGTTCTTC
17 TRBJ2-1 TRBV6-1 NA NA CASNGARGVRSYNEQFF TGTGCCAGCAATGGGGCTAGAGGGGTAAGATCCTACAATGAGCAGTTCTTC
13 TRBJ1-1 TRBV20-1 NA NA CSVTTGGTTEAFF TGCAGTGTCACAACTGGAGGGACCACTGAAGCTTTCTTT
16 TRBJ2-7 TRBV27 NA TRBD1 CASSIHPGQGSYEQYF TGTGCCAGCAGTATACATCCGGGACAGGGGAGCTACGAGCAGTACTTC
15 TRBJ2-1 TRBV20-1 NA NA CSASKAVSSYNEQFF TGCAGTGCTTCAAAAGCGGTTAGCTCCTACAATGAGCAGTTCTTC
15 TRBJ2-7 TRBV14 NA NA CASSQGFTGYYEQYF TGTGCCAGCAGCCAAGGATTCACGGGGTACTACGAGCAGTACTTC
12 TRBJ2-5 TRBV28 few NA CASSFLEGGKYF TGTGCCAGCAGTTTTCTAGAAGGGGGGAAGTACTTC
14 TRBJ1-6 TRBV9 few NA CASSQGRYNSPLHF TGTGCCAGCAGCCAAGGACGTTATAATTCACCCCTCCACTTT
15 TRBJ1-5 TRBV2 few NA CASSEGDRSNQPQHF TGTGCCAGCAGTGAGGGGGACCGTAGCAATCAGCCCCAGCATTTT
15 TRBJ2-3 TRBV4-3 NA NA CASNAHKGHTDTQYF TGCGCCAGCAACGCCCACAAGGGACACACAGATACGCAGTATTTT
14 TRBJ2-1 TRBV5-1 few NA CASSHYSIRDEQFF TGCGCCAGCAGCCACTACTCCATTAGGGATGAGCAGTTCTTC
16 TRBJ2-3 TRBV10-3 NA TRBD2 CAISDLVAGITDTQYF TGTGCCATCAGTGATTTGGTAGCGGGGATCACAGATACGCAGTATTTT
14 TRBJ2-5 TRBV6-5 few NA CASIQTRRGETQYF TGTGCCAGCATCCAGACTAGAAGGGGAGAGACCCAGTACTTC
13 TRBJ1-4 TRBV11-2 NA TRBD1 CASKGAFGEKLFF TGTGCCAGCAAGGGGGCATTTGGTGAAAAACTGTTTTTT
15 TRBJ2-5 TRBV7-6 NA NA CASSLNSILQETQYF TGTGCCAGCAGCTTAAACAGCATTCTCCAAGAGACCCAGTACTTC
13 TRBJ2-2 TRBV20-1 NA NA CSDRNGPTGELFF TGCAGTGACAGAAACGGGCCCACCGGGGAGCTGTTTTTT
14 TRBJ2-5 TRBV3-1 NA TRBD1 CASTTKGGGETQYF TGTGCCAGCACCACAAAAGGGGGCGGAGAGACCCAGTACTTC
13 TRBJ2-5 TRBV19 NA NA CASSRDDQETQYF TGTGCCAGTAGCCGGGACGACCAAGAGACCCAGTACTTC
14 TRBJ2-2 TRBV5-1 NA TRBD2 CASRTSENTGELFF TGCGCCAGCAGGACTAGCGAGAACACCGGGGAGCTGTTTTTT